Listed below are T cell receptor beta chains from one sample, sequenced in a study of PD-L1 blockade in urothelial cancer. Sequencing used immunoSEQ multiplex PCR; TCRdb keeps in-frame clones, though not all of them. Of around 100,000 clones listed, nearly 90% are singletons. The material sequenced was PBMCs, taken around atezolizumab (anti-PD-L1) treatment. These receptors came from a man in his 60s with urothelial cancer. CDR3s include the opening cysteine and the closing phenylalanine or tryptophan. D genes are given only for firm matches. Clone size, where shown, is once, few, many, or a class for clones that have expanded.

D gene: NA
V gene: TRBV18
J gene: TRBJ2-5
clone size: once
CDR3 protein: CASSPLYRDSVETQYF

D gene: TRBD2
V gene: TRBV7-9
J gene: TRBJ2-1
clone size: NA
CDR3 protein: CASSLAHGGGPPYEQFF

D gene: TRBD2
V gene: TRBV4-2
J gene: TRBJ2-7
clone size: NA
CDR3 protein: CASSQGLAGAPREQYF

D gene: TRBD1
V gene: TRBV10-3
J gene: TRBJ2-5
clone size: NA
CDR3 protein: CAISEGDRGYQETQYF

D gene: NA
V gene: TRBV5-4
J gene: TRBJ1-1
clone size: few
CDR3 protein: CASSLTPGTEAFF

D gene: TRBD1
V gene: TRBV6-5
J gene: TRBJ2-2
clone size: NA
CDR3 protein: CASSYSGSGQGSELFF

D gene: NA
V gene: TRBV5-5
J gene: TRBJ1-5
clone size: NA
CDR3 protein: CASSRDTNQPQHF

D gene: NA
V gene: TRBV20-1
J gene: TRBJ2-7
clone size: once
CDR3 protein: CSALMGLHF

D gene: TRBD1
V gene: TRBV5-1
J gene: TRBJ2-2
clone size: NA
CDR3 protein: CASSLGTGPGPNTGELFF

D gene: TRBD1
V gene: TRBV6-6
J gene: TRBJ2-1
clone size: NA
CDR3 protein: CASSYGQASSYNEQFF

D gene: NA
V gene: TRBV6-5
J gene: TRBJ1-1
clone size: NA
CDR3 protein: CASSLGGVAFF

D gene: TRBD1
V gene: TRBV5-4
J gene: TRBJ2-5
clone size: NA
CDR3 protein: CASSLAQGEETQYF

D gene: NA
V gene: TRBV9
J gene: TRBJ1-1
clone size: NA
CDR3 protein: CASSETFGGLEAFF

D gene: TRBD1
V gene: TRBV25-1
J gene: TRBJ1-2
clone size: NA
CDR3 protein: CASSGGTASYGYTF

D gene: TRBD2
V gene: TRBV4-3
J gene: TRBJ2-7
clone size: NA
CDR3 protein: CASSQDRTSGNYEQYF

D gene: TRBD1
V gene: TRBV4-2
J gene: TRBJ2-3
clone size: NA
CDR3 protein: CASSGQGIDTQYF

D gene: TRBD2
V gene: TRBV10-3
J gene: TRBJ2-1
clone size: NA
CDR3 protein: CAISESWAMGSGSSYNEQFF

D gene: NA
V gene: TRBV4-1
J gene: TRBJ2-4
clone size: NA
CDR3 protein: CASSQDRGSGNIQYF

D gene: NA
V gene: TRBV29-1
J gene: TRBJ2-7
clone size: NA
CDR3 protein: CSVEGPGEQYF

D gene: TRBD2
V gene: TRBV7-2
J gene: TRBJ2-3
clone size: NA
CDR3 protein: CASSPRSGRLSGDTQYF

D gene: TRBD1
V gene: TRBV10-1
J gene: TRBJ2-4
clone size: NA
CDR3 protein: CASSEAAGTAIQYF

D gene: TRBD1
V gene: TRBV6-5
J gene: TRBJ2-1
clone size: NA
CDR3 protein: CASRQTGEVNEQFF

D gene: NA
V gene: TRBV7-5
J gene: TRBJ2-5
clone size: NA
CDR3 protein: CVRSPRLGWTQYF

D gene: TRBD1
V gene: TRBV18
J gene: TRBJ2-1
clone size: NA
CDR3 protein: CASSPRDRVGYLGEQFF

D gene: TRBD1
V gene: TRBV7-2
J gene: TRBJ2-3
clone size: NA
CDR3 protein: CASSPLGQGAADTQYF

D gene: TRBD2
V gene: TRBV2
J gene: TRBJ2-7
clone size: few
CDR3 protein: CASLAGRVGYEQYF

D gene: TRBD1
V gene: TRBV15
J gene: TRBJ1-4
clone size: NA
CDR3 protein: CATSRDQQGNEKLFF

D gene: TRBD2
V gene: TRBV6-4
J gene: TRBJ2-3
clone size: NA
CDR3 protein: CATGAGHTDTQYF

D gene: TRBD2
V gene: TRBV27
J gene: TRBJ2-3
clone size: NA
CDR3 protein: CASSTSAAGGGTDTQYF

D gene: NA
V gene: TRBV6-5
J gene: TRBJ2-3
clone size: NA
CDR3 protein: CASRGSGEGTDTQYF

D gene: NA
V gene: TRBV5-1
J gene: TRBJ1-3
clone size: NA
CDR3 protein: CASSLAGYGNTIYF

D gene: TRBD1
V gene: TRBV5-1
J gene: TRBJ2-3
clone size: once
CDR3 protein: CASSSGQGANTDTQYF

D gene: NA
V gene: TRBV4-1
J gene: TRBJ1-2
clone size: NA
CDR3 protein: CASSQDQGSYGYTF

D gene: TRBD1
V gene: TRBV7-2
J gene: TRBJ2-7
clone size: NA
CDR3 protein: CASSLVADREHEQYF

D gene: NA
V gene: TRBV29-1
J gene: TRBJ1-2
clone size: NA
CDR3 protein: CSVKGGNNYGYTF

D gene: TRBD2
V gene: TRBV28
J gene: TRBJ2-3
clone size: NA
CDR3 protein: CASSRGAVSGRAVDTQYF

D gene: TRBD2
V gene: TRBV4-3
J gene: TRBJ2-1
clone size: NA
CDR3 protein: CASSQFPSGGASHEQFF

D gene: TRBD2
V gene: TRBV6-6
J gene: TRBJ2-2
clone size: once
CDR3 protein: CASRPSGGPTGELFF

D gene: NA
V gene: TRBV10-2
J gene: TRBJ1-6
clone size: NA
CDR3 protein: CASSEIGTAYNSPLHF

D gene: NA
V gene: TRBV7-2
J gene: TRBJ2-5
clone size: NA
CDR3 protein: CASSFYGGSYQETQYF

D gene: NA
V gene: TRBV4-1
J gene: TRBJ1-3
clone size: NA
CDR3 protein: CASSQGPGYGGTGNTIYF

D gene: NA
V gene: TRBV2
J gene: TRBJ2-7
clone size: NA
CDR3 protein: CASSGGGGRGYEQYF

D gene: TRBD1
V gene: TRBV9
J gene: TRBJ2-7
clone size: NA
CDR3 protein: CASGQGQGTGEQYF

D gene: TRBD2
V gene: TRBV6-5
J gene: TRBJ2-7
clone size: NA
CDR3 protein: CASGAVGRSSEQYF

D gene: NA
V gene: TRBV5-1
J gene: TRBJ2-6
clone size: NA
CDR3 protein: CASSFFSSGANVLTF

D gene: TRBD1
V gene: TRBV19
J gene: TRBJ1-5
clone size: NA
CDR3 protein: CASSLGQGVRQPQHF

D gene: NA
V gene: TRBV5-6
J gene: TRBJ2-7
clone size: NA
CDR3 protein: CASSFFNAGAPYEQYF

D gene: NA
V gene: TRBV5-1
J gene: TRBJ1-2
clone size: NA
CDR3 protein: CASTSDRNYGYTF

D gene: TRBD2
V gene: TRBV5-1
J gene: TRBJ2-7
clone size: NA
CDR3 protein: CASSTGLADDFSYEQYF

D gene: NA
V gene: TRBV2
J gene: TRBJ2-7
clone size: NA
CDR3 protein: CASRNPQGHSYEQYF

D gene: TRBD1
V gene: TRBV6-5
J gene: TRBJ1-6
clone size: NA
CDR3 protein: CASSLAETGTSPLHF

D gene: NA
V gene: TRBV5-4
J gene: TRBJ1-5
clone size: NA
CDR3 protein: CATSGRDGQPQHF

D gene: TRBD2
V gene: TRBV29-1
J gene: TRBJ2-3
clone size: NA
CDR3 protein: CSVGLAGGSTDTQYF

D gene: NA
V gene: TRBV30
J gene: TRBJ1-6
clone size: NA
CDR3 protein: CAWRGLTLPGSPLHF

D gene: NA
V gene: TRBV4-3
J gene: TRBJ2-1
clone size: few
CDR3 protein: CASSQGHNEQFF